This T cell receptor beta chain was captured in a study of blood T cell repertoires in COVID-19. Per the germline V gene, CDR1 is LNHDA and CDR2 is SQIVND (reference sequence). The CDR3 totals 15 residues. The V end was cut by 5 bases, the J end by 6 bases, with 19 bases between. Clones were read by immunoSEQ multiplex PCR, and TCRdb kept only the in-frame ones, dropping some. The sample yields 250,000 to 350,000 clones, 90% seen once. Participants came from 20 to 25 US areas, aged roughly 18 to 89 years. What was sequenced was PBMCs or T cells enriched from blood (not recorded which). V gene TRBV19 combines with J gene TRBJ1-1; D call uncertain. This sequence originates from a woman aged 25-40 years who had recovered from COVID-19. Written as DNA, the CDR3 is TGTGCCAGTAGTCCCCATGGCCCGTTGAGGGCTGAAGCTTTCTTT. As protein: CASSPHGPLRAEAFF. The full variable domain, its missing parts supplied by reference TRBV19 and TRBJ1-1, is DGGITQSPKYLFRKEGQNVTLSCEQNLNHDAMYWYRQDPGQGLRLIYYSQIVNDFQKGDIAEGYSVSREKKESFPLTVTSAQKNPTAFYLCASSPHGPLRAEAFFGQGTRLTVV.